This entry lists 15 T cell receptor beta chains sequenced from one sample in a study of blood T cell repertoires in COVID-19. Profiled with immunoSEQ multiplex PCR; TCRdb holds only in-frame clones, not every one. This sample carries approximately 300,000 clones, 75% to 95% of them seen once, and the ten largest clones take more than 6%. Material for sequencing was peripheral blood. These receptors were obtained from a woman between 25 and 40 years old with COVID-19, enrolled during active disease.

The V and J genes are TRBV19 and TRBJ2-1; D ambiguous. Trimming stripped 6 bases from V and 9 bases from J, with 12 bases between. The germline V gene has CDR1 LNHDA and CDR2 SQIVND (reference sequence). This CDR3 comprises 12 residues. This CDR3 is CASSSLDGEQFF. CDR3 nucleotides: TGTGCCAGTAGCTCTCTAGACGGTGAGCAGTTCTTC. The complete variable domain, with remaining parts taken from reference TRBV19 and TRBJ2-1, reads DGGITQSPKYLFRKEGQNVTLSCEQNLNHDAMYWYRQDPGQGLRLIYYSQIVNDFQKGDIAEGYSVSREKKESFPLTVTSAQKNPTAFYLCASSSLDGEQFFGPGTRLTVL.

The chain joins TRBV19 to TRBJ2-7; 12 bases are shared with TRBD2. V lost 6 bases, J lost 3 bases, and 9 bases stayed unmatched. The length of the CDR3 is 16 residues. Per germline, CDR1 LNHDA and CDR2 SQIVND (reference sequence). DNA of the CDR3: TGTGCCAGTAGCATACCCCGGACTAGCGGGAACTACGAGCAGTACTTC. This sequence encodes CASSIPRTSGNYEQYF.

V gene TRBV19 combines with J gene TRBJ1-4; D remains ambiguous. The V end was cut by 0 bases, the J end by 3 bases, with 8 bases between. Per the germline V gene, CDR1 is LNHDA and CDR2 is SQIVND (reference sequence). The CDR3 has 15 amino acids. CDR3: CASSIETKANEKLFF. The CDR3 coding sequence is TGTGCCAGTAGTATAGAGACAAAAGCTAATGAAAAACTGTTTTTT.

This clone was recorded only once. The chain is built from TRBV19 and TRBJ2-2; TRBD1 aligns across 8 bases. This CDR3 comprises 16 residues. CDR1 and CDR2 from the germline V gene are LNHDA and SQIVND (reference sequence). With 3 bases clipped from V and 1 base from J, the junction kept 4 bases outside the gene matches. CDR3 sequence reads: CASSIFGTGNTGELFF. In DNA, the CDR3 is TGTGCCAGTAGTATTTTCGGGACAGGGAACACCGGGGAGCTGTTTTTT.

The chain recombines TRBV27 with TRBJ2-5; 8 bases agree with TRBD1. This CDR3 is built from 16 residues. V gave up 7 bases and J gave up 4 bases; unmatched junction bases: 14. In germline, CDR1 is MNHEY, CDR2 SMNVEV (reference sequence). In DNA form, the CDR3 reads TGTGCCAGCATTACGCCAAAGGACAGGGCAGGAGAGACCCAGTACTTC. Translated, it gives CASITPKDRAGETQYF.

Notes on this clone: Other nucleotide sequences in the sample specify the same CDR3. This sequence joins TRBV19 and TRBJ1-5, with D possibly being TRBD1 (5 bases). Per the germline V gene, CDR1 is LNHDA and CDR2 is SQIVND (reference sequence). V lost 5 bases and J 2 bases, leaving 7 bases between the germline ends. The CDR3 covers 13 residues. CDR3 region: CASSSQGNQPQHF. CDR3 in DNA: TGTGCCAGTAGTTCACAGGGCAATCAGCCCCAGCATTTT.

The chain carries TRBV27 and TRBJ2-7; D perhaps matches TRBD2 (7 bases). The CDR3 contains 15 residues. Germline CDR1 MNHEY, CDR2 SMNVEV (reference sequence). Trimming removed 5 bases at V and 0 bases at J, with 14 bases between. CDR3 in DNA: TGTGCCAGCAGTCCCGAGGGGGAGGGCTCCTACGAGCAGTACTTC. This translates into CASSPEGEGSYEQYF.

The V gene is TRBV11-3, the J gene TRBJ2-5; 14 bases are a match to TRBD2. The length of the CDR3 is 17 residues. V shed 5 bases and J 5 bases; nucleotides not matched to a gene: 10. Germline V CDR1 and CDR2: SGHNT, YENEEA. Here the CDR3 reads CASSPQTSGRGPETQYF. The CDR3 DNA follows: TGTGCCAGCAGCCCGCAGACTAGCGGGAGGGGTCCGGAGACCCAGTACTTC.

CDR3: CASRLGPGRTYNEQFF. CDR3 DNA: TGCGCCAGCAGGCTTGGGCCGGGAAGGACCTACAATGAGCAGTTCTTC. The chain couples TRBV5-1 to TRBJ2-1, with D possibly matching TRBD2 (5 bases). The length of the CDR3 is 16 residues. Trimming pared 5 bases from V and 2 bases from J, leaving 17 bases between. CDR1 is SGHRS and CDR2 is YFSETQ in the germline V gene.

This clone was recorded once. V gene TRBV19 combines with J gene TRBJ2-1; TRBD2 aligns across 9 bases. The CDR3 spans 16 residues. V gave up 5 bases and J gave up 4 bases; unmatched junction bases: 9. Germline V gives CDR1 LNHDA, CDR2 SQIVND (reference sequence). The CDR3 spells CASSDPSSGNYNEQFF. The CDR3 coding sequence is TGTGCCAGTAGTGACCCCTCTAGCGGGAATTACAATGAGCAGTTCTTC.

This chain links TRBV5-5 with TRBJ1-5; 7 bases fit TRBD1. The CDR3 spans 16 residues. The germline V gene has CDR1 SGHKS and CDR2 YYEKEE (reference sequence). J gave up 5 bases and V 0 bases, and 8 bases lay outside the gene matches. The CDR3 DNA reads as TGTGCCAGCAGCTTGGGTTACAGGGGCTCGGATCAGCCCCAGCATTTT. Its translation is CASSLGYRGSDQPQHF.

This chain links TRBV5-6 with TRBJ1-1; no clear D gene. Looked up from germline, CDR1 is SGHDT and CDR2 is YYEEEE. CDR3 size: 14 residues. Trimming took off 2 bases at V and 2 bases at J, with 10 bases between the two ends. The CDR3 DNA reads TGTGCCAGCAGCTTTAAGGAGGGCAACACTGAAGCTTTCTTT. This translates into CASSFKEGNTEAFF.

This clone was found once. The J gene is TRBJ2-3, the V gene TRBV24-1; 10 bases align to TRBD2. The CDR3 extends over 17 amino acids. Trimming cost V 4 bases and J 5 bases; bases outside gene matches: 11. CDR1 is KGHDR and CDR2 is SFDVKD in the germline V gene. The CDR3, as DNA: TGTGCCACCAGTGACCCCAAAGCGGGAGGGCCCGGAGATACGCAGTATTTT. Translation gives CATSDPKAGGPGDTQYF.

This chain links TRBV5-1 with TRBJ2-1; 11 bases match TRBD2. V lost 3 bases and J lost 9; bases outside the gene matches: 8. This CDR3 region has 15 residues. Germline V gene lookup returns CDR1 SGHRS and CDR2 YFSETQ. CDR3 region: CASSWGLAASGEQFF. CDR3 DNA: TGCGCCAGCAGCTGGGGACTAGCGGCGTCTGGTGAGCAGTTCTTC.

The CDR3 region has the DNA TGTGCCAGTAGTCACCTCTCGCCTAGCTCCTACGAGCAGTACTTC. It translates to CASSHLSPSSYEQYF. The chain combines TRBV19 with TRBJ2-7; no firm D call. The CDR3 runs to 15 residues. The V gene's germline CDR1 is LNHDA and CDR2 SQIVND (reference sequence). Trimming stripped 5 bases from V and 0 bases from J, with 14 bases between.